Following are 8 T cell receptor beta chains from one sample sequenced in a study of T cell changes during pregnancy in multiple sclerosis. The protocol was immunoSEQ multiplex PCR, while the TCRdb copy is restricted to in-frame clones and leaves out a portion. The sample yields some 94,000 clones, roughly 90% seen once. Sample: peripheral blood, taken in the first trimester of pregnancy. The source of these receptors is a female donor with multiple sclerosis, enrolled in a pregnancy study.

This sequence joins TRBV15 and TRBJ2-2; 9 positions agree with TRBD2. Germline V lookup: CDR1 LNHNV, CDR2 YYDKDF (reference sequence). Losses at the gene ends were 3 bases for V and 4 bases for J; bases not matched to a gene: 12. The CDR3 has 18 residues. Here the CDR3 DNA reads TGTGCCACCAGCAGGGGGGGTTTAGCGGGAGTGCGCACCGGGGAGCTGTTTTTT. It translates to CATSRGGLAGVRTGELFF.

This clone was observed a single time. V usage is TRBV19 and J usage is TRBJ2-7; D gene uncertain. V shed 5 bases and J shed 5 bases, with 10 bases lying between them. The CDR3 extends over 12 amino acids. Germline V gene data show CDR1 as LNHDA and CDR2 as SQIVND (reference sequence). In DNA, the CDR3 is TGTGCCAGTAGTTTCCGCGGTAACGAGCAGTACTTC. This gives the protein CASSFRGNEQYF.

The DNA of the CDR3 is TGTGCCACCCAAGGGGTGAGGGGCTACACCTTC. Residues: CATQGVRGYTF. The V call is TRBV9, the J call TRBJ1-2, with D perhaps TRBD1 (5 bases). Germline CDR1 is SGDLS and CDR2 is YYNGEE. The V end was cut by 9 bases, the J end by 8 bases, with 14 bases between. This CDR3 has 11 residues.

This chain joins TRBV9 and TRBJ1-1; D remains unclear. Between the trimmed V and J ends, which lost 1 base and 0 bases, there was a span of 10 bases. The length of the CDR3 is 15 residues. CDR1 SGDLS and CDR2 YYNGEE come from the germline V gene. CDR3 coding DNA: TGTGCCAGCAGCGTACCGGCCGGGATGAACACTGAAGCTTTCTTT. Translated: CASSVPAGMNTEAFF.

V and J are TRBV4-1 and TRBJ2-7, with 9 bases identical to TRBD2. In germline, CDR1 is MGHRA, CDR2 YSYEKL. This CDR3 has 16 amino acids. After removal of 2 bases from V and 4 bases from J, the junction contained 9 bases not matched to a gene. The CDR3 DNA follows: TGCGCCAGCAGCCAATTGGAGACTAGCGGACGGTACGAGCAGTACTTC. Its translation: CASSQLETSGRYEQYF.

This clone was counted between two and nine times. As DNA, the CDR3 is TGTGCCAGCAGATCCCCTAGCGGGAGGAGCAACGAGCAGTACTTC. Translated, it gives CASRSPSGRSNEQYF. The V call is TRBV6-6, the J call TRBJ2-7; 11 bases align to TRBD2. V lost 6 bases, J lost 5 bases, and 9 bases stayed unmatched. The CDR3 is 15 amino acids. CDR1 and CDR2 from the germline V gene are MNHNY and SVGAGI (reference sequence).

V gene TRBV12-5 combines with J gene TRBJ2-3; 8 bases are shared with TRBD1. Germline-derived CDR1 and CDR2 are LGHNT and FRNRAP. The ends lost 6 bases at V and 4 bases at J; junction bases unmatched: 6. This CDR3 region has 14 residues. DNA of the CDR3: TGTGCTAGTGGCCTCAGGGGGCTGGCAGATACGCAGTATTTT. Its protein product is CASGLRGLADTQYF.

The rearrangement uses TRBV2 and TRBJ2-1; 7 nucleotides agree with TRBD2. Germline V gene data show CDR1 as SNHLY and CDR2 as FYNNEI. CDR3 size: 15 residues. V gave up 10 bases and J gave up 9 bases; unmatched junction bases: 18. The CDR3 region has the DNA TGTGCCATACACCCGCCGGGGGGAGCGATCGGTGAGCAGTTCTTC. This codes for CAIHPPGGAIGEQFF.